One and the same sample provided the 15 T cell receptor beta chains below, sequenced in a study of T-cell reconstitution after alpha-beta-depleted transplantation in children (dated by TCRdb to 2016 to 2018). Library construction relied on PCR. Sequencing was performed on an Illumina HiSeq 2500. To normalize quantification of the TCRbeta repertoire, the TCR libraries were built with molecular barcoding that relied on unique molecular identifiers. TCRdb's own reprocessing of the public reads used fastp at Q25 and MiXCR and kept productive beta chains. CDR3 protein sequences are deduplicated, and each keeps its most common genes and DNA. This sample is represented by around 380,000 distinct CDR3 sequences; 11% of them were singletons. The ten largest clones add up to 4.5% to 7% of the sample. The sequenced sample was PBMCs from the stem cell graft donor, obtained from the stem cell graft. The origin of the receptors is a human donor who donated a stem cell graft to a child with acute myeloid leukemia.

This clonotype was seen more than once but under ten times. This sequence joins TRBV5-1 and TRBJ1-2, with D unresolved. This CDR3 is built from 15 residues. The germline V gene has CDR1 SGHRS and CDR2 YFSETQ. The V end lost 2 bases, the J end lost 4 bases, and 15 bases lay between the germline ends. The CDR3: CASSFVKGAGYGYTF. The CDR3, as DNA: TGCGCCAGCAGCTTCGTGAAGGGAGCTGGCTATGGCTACACCTTC.

The rearrangement uses TRBV6-2 or TRBV6-3 and TRBJ1-2; 7 nucleotides match TRBD1. V lost 7 bases and J lost 0; bases outside the gene matches: 11. This CDR3 has 16 amino acids. Germline assignment: CDR1 MNHEY and CDR2 SVGEGT. The CDR3 sequence is CASTMDRPPANYGYTF. The CDR3 nucleotides read TGTGCCAGCACCATGGACAGGCCCCCCGCTAACTATGGCTACACCTTC.

The table lists this clonotype with many counts. V gene TRBV5-1 combines with J gene TRBJ2-1, with 14 positions matching TRBD2. The CDR3 sequence is 17 residues long. The junction had 2 bases not matched to a gene; V was cut back by 1 base and J by 2 bases. Per germline, CDR1 SGHRS and CDR2 YFSETQ. CDR3 region: CASSLRGLAGAYNEQFF. The CDR3 bases are TGCGCCAGCAGCTTGCGGGGACTAGCGGGGGCCTACAATGAGCAGTTCTTC. Full variable domain (outside the CDR3, taken from reference TRBV5-1 and TRBJ2-1): KAGVTQTPRYLIKTRGQQVTLSCSPISGHRSVSWYQQTPGQGLQFLFEYFSETQRNKGNFPGRFSGRQFSNSRSEMNVSTLELGDSALYLCASSLRGLAGAYNEQFFGPGTRLTVL.

This clonotype was counted between two and nine times. CDR3 sequence: CSARPSGGRETQYF. The CDR3 DNA sequence: TGCAGTGCTAGGCCCTCAGGGGGCCGGGAGACCCAGTACTTC. The chain joins TRBV20-1 to TRBJ2-5; the match to TRBD1 covers 8 bases. Germline lookup yields CDR1 DFQATT and CDR2 SNEGSKA (reference sequence). The CDR3 has 14 amino acids. The V and J ends lost 3 bases and 5 bases, in that order; junction bases with no gene match: 8.

This clonotype came up a few times. This chain joins TRBV12-3 or TRBV12-4 and TRBJ2-5, with D perhaps given as TRBD1 or TRBD2 (5 bases each). Between the trimmed V and J ends, which lost 2 bases and 3 bases, there was a span of 16 bases. CDR3 length: 16 residues. CDR3 sequence: CASSLMGEGWEETQYF. The CDR3 bases are TGTGCCAGCAGTTTAATGGGGGAAGGGTGGGAAGAGACCCAGTACTTC.

The chain carries TRBV5-5 and TRBJ2-1; 8 positions match TRBD1. The CDR3 covers 15 residues. Germline CDR1 and CDR2: SGHKS and YYEKEE (reference sequence). The J segment lost 6 bases and the V segment lost 4 bases, leaving 9 bases of the junction unmatched. The CDR3 DNA reads as TGTGCCAGCAGCCTCGGACAGGGAATTGGCAATGAGCAGTTCTTC. Translation gives CASSLGQGIGNEQFF.

This clonotype was observed a handful of times. The chain has TRBV6-6 and TRBJ2-3; D remains unclear. The germline V gene encodes CDR1 MNHNY and CDR2 SVGAGI (reference sequence). The germline V and J ends were trimmed by 9 bases and 6 bases, with 10 bases remaining between them. This CDR3 spans 11 amino acids. DNA for the CDR3: TGTGCCAGTTACGGGTCCGATACGCAGTATTTT. Its protein is CASYGSDTQYF.

The chain combines TRBV12-3 or TRBV12-4 with TRBJ2-1; D is undetermined. CDR3 size: 15 residues. V was trimmed by 7 bases and J by 0 bases, leaving 13 bases between them. Written as DNA, the CDR3 is TGTGCCAGCAATAAAGACAATTACTCCTACAATGAGCAGTTCTTC. Protein sequence: CASNKDNYSYNEQFF.

The chain couples TRBV20-1 to TRBJ1-5; a possible D gene is TRBD1 (6 bases). This CDR3 spans 14 amino acids. Trimming cost V 0 bases and J 3 bases, with 9 bases left between them. The germline V gene encodes CDR1 DFQATT and CDR2 SNEGSKA (reference sequence). This CDR3 reads CSAREYRANQPQHF. In nucleotides, the CDR3 is TGCAGTGCTAGAGAGTACAGGGCCAATCAGCCCCAGCATTTT.

This clonotype has just a few counts. V usage is TRBV7-2 and J usage is TRBJ2-1; D is possibly TRBD1 (5 bases). CDR3 length equals 14 residues. Trimming shortened V by 5 bases and J by 4 bases, and 12 bases separated the two germline ends. Looked up from germline, CDR1 is SGHTA and CDR2 is FQGNSA. The DNA of the CDR3 is TGTGCCAGCAGCCCCATCAGGGCTTACAATGAGCAGTTCTTC. It specifies CASSPIRAYNEQFF.

This clonotype was counted at least ten times. CDR3 in DNA: TGCAGCGTTGTGGTGACCGGGGAGCTGTTTTTT. The encoded protein is CSVVVTGELFF. The rearrangement uses TRBV29-1 and TRBJ2-2; D is unresolved. CDR1 and CDR2 from the germline V gene are SQVTM and ANQGSEA. V lost 4 bases and J 5 bases, leaving 5 bases between the germline ends. The CDR3 loop spans 11 amino acids.

V gene TRBV29-1 combines with J gene TRBJ2-3, with D unclear. Germline V lookup: CDR1 SQVTM, CDR2 ANQGSEA. The CDR3 runs to 14 residues. V dropped 3 bases and J dropped 1 base, with 11 bases sitting between them. The CDR3 is CSVEGYLGTDTQYF. In DNA form, the CDR3 reads TGCAGCGTTGAGGGGTACCTTGGCACAGATACGCAGTATTTT.

This clonotype was observed a handful of times. V and J are TRBV4-2 and TRBJ2-1, with D unresolved. This CDR3 spans 16 amino acids. V was trimmed by 0 bases and J by 4 bases, leaving 13 bases between them. Looked up from germline, CDR1 is LGHNA and CDR2 is YNFKEQ. This CDR3 is CASSQEVGTQYNEQFF. The CDR3 DNA is TGTGCCAGCAGCCAAGAGGTGGGAACGCAATACAATGAGCAGTTCTTC.

This clonotype has at least ten counts. The chain combines TRBV7-9 with TRBJ1-4; no definite D call. The CDR3 runs 13 residues. The V gene's germline CDR1 is SEHNR and CDR2 FQNEAQ (reference sequence). Trimming removed 5 bases at V and 4 bases at J, with 8 bases between. The CDR3 region has the DNA TGTGCCAGCAGCCTCCGGGGTAATGAAAAACTGTTTTTT. Amino acid sequence: CASSLRGNEKLFF.

A word on this clonotype: Without the conserved terminal phenylalanine or tryptophan, this CDR3 likely stems from a read error. The chain combines TRBV11-2 with TRBJ2-5; D remains unclear. This CDR3 comprises 16 residues. The germline CDR1 and CDR2 sequences are SGHAT and FQNNGV. Trimming shortened V by 1 base and J by 1 base, and 13 bases separated the two germline ends. The DNA of the CDR3 is TGTGCCAGCAGCTTAGGTCACCGGCAGGTCCAAGAGACCCAGTACCTC. Protein product: CASSLGHRQVQETQYL.